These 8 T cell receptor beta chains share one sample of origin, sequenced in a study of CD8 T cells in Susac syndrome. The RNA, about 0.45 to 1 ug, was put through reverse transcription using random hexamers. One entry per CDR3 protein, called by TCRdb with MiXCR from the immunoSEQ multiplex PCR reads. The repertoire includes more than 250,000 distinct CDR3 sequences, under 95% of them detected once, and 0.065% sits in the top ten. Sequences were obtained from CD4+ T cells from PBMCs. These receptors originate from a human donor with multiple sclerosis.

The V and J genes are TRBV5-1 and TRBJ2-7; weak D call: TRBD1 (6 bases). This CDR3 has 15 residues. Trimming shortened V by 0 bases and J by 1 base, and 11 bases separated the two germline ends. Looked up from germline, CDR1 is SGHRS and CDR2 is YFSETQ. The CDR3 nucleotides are TGCGCCAGCAGCTTGGTGGGTACAGGGTCCTACGAGCAGTACTTC. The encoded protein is CASSLVGTGSYEQYF.

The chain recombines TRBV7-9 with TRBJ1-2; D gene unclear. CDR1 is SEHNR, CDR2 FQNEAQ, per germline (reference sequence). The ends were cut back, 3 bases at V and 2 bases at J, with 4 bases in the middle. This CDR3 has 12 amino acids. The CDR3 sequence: CASSFWNYGYTF. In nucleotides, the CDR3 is TGTGCCAGCAGCTTCTGGAACTATGGCTACACCTTC.

The CDR3 nucleotides read TGTGCCAGCAGTTTAGCGCTAACGGGGGGTGTAGGTACCGAAGCTTTCTTT. Translated: CASSLALTGGVGTEAFF. The chain carries TRBV12-3 or TRBV12-4 and TRBJ1-1, with D possibly TRBD1 on 5 matching bases. The germline V and J ends were trimmed by 0 bases and 8 bases, with 22 bases remaining between them. The CDR3 contains 17 residues.

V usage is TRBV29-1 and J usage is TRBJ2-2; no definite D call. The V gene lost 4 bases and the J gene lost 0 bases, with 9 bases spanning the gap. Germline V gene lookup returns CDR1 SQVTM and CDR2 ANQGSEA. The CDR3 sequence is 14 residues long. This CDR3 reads CSVGFYSNTGELFF. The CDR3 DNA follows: TGCAGCGTTGGGTTCTATTCGAACACCGGGGAGCTGTTTTTT.

The chain's CDR3 is CASSAPAHYGYTF. CDR3 coding DNA: TGTGCCAGCAGTGCTCCCGCCCACTATGGCTACACCTTC. This chain connects TRBV6-5 to TRBJ1-2; D is uncertain. Trimming took off 5 bases at V and 3 bases at J, with 10 bases between the two ends. The CDR3 covers 13 residues. Germline CDR1 MNHEY, CDR2 SVGAGI.

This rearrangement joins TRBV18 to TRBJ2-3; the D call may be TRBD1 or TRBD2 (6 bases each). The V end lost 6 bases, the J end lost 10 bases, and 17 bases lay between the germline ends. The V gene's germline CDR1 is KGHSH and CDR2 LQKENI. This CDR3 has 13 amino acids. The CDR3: CASSLGGEEAQYF. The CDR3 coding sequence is TGTGCCAGCTCCCTCGGGGGCGAAGAGGCGCAGTATTTT.

The CDR3 reads CASSYEAGVTDTQYF. The CDR3, as DNA: TGTGCCAGCAGTTACGAGGCGGGGGTCACAGATACGCAGTATTTT. The gene calls are TRBV6-5 and TRBJ2-3, with 7 bases fitting TRBD2. The CDR3 length is 15 residues. J gave up 2 bases and V 2 bases, and 4 bases lay outside the gene matches. Germline V CDR1 and CDR2: MNHEY, SVGAGI.

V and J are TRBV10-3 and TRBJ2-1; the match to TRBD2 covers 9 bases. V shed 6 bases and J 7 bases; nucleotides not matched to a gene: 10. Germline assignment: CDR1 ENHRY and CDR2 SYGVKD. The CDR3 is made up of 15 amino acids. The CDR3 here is CAIRDSGGGNNEQFF. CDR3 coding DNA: TGTGCCATCAGGGATAGCGGGGGTGGGAATAATGAGCAGTTCTTC.